This T cell receptor (beta chain) was captured in a study of T cell responses to AZD1222 COVID-19 vaccine. This clone came up once. What it binds is unknown. The CDR3 extends over 18 amino acids. J lost 0 bases, V lost 6 bases, and 11 bases had no gene match. CDR1 SNHLY and CDR2 FYNNEI come from the germline V gene. Generated by immunoSEQ multiplex PCR, the TCRdb table keeps only in-frame clones and is missing some. The profile shows under 200,000 clones, 90% of them singletons. Study-wide results and limits: CD4 TCRs linked to vaccination spanned spike, dominating at 160-218 and 743-854.

V is TRBV2 and J is TRBJ1-6; 7 bases align to TRBD1. This receptor was identified in an adult in good health. The material sequenced was peripheral blood, taken on day 0 of AZD1222 vaccination. DNA of the CDR3: TGTGCCAGCAGGTACCGCAGGGGACAGAGCTCCTATAATTCACCCCTCCACTTT. Its translation: CASRYRRGQSSYNSPLHF.